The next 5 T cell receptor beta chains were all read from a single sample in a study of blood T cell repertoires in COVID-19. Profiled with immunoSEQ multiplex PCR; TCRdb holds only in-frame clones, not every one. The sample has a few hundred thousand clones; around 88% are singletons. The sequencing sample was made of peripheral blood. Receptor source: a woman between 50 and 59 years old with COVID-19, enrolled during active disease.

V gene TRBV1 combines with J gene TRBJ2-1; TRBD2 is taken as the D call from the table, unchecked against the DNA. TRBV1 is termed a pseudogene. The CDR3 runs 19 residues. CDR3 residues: CTSSQDKRLAGGIENEQFF. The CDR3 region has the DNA TGCACCAGCAGCCAAGATAAACGACTAGCGGGGGGGATAGAGAATGAGCAGTTCTTC.

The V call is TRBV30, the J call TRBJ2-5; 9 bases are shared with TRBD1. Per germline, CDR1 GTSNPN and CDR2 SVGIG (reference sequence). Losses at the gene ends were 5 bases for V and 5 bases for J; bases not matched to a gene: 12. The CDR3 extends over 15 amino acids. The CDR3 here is CAWVPGQGSRETQYF. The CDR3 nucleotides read TGTGCCTGGGTCCCGGGACAGGGATCTCGGGAGACCCAGTACTTC.

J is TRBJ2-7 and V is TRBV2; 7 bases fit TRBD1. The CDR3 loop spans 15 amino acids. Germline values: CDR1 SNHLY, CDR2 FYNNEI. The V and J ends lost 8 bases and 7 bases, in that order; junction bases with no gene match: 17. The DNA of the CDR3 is TGTGCCAGCTCGGGACAGAGAGTTCGTTCGCGGGAGCAGTACTTC. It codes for CASSGQRVRSREQYF.

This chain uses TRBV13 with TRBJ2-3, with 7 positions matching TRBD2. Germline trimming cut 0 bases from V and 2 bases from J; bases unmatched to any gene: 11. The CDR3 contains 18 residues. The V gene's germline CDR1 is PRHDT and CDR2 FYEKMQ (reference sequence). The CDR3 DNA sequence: TGTGCCAGCAGCTTAGGCCTAGCGGCTATGCAACCCACAGATACGCAGTATTTT. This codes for CASSLGLAAMQPTDTQYF.

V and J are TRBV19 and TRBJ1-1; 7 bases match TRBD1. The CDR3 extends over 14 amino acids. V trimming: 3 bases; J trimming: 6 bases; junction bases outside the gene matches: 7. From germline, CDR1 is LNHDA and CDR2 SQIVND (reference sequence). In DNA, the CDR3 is TGTGCCAGTAGTATCCCACAGGGGAGGTCTGAAGCTTTCTTT. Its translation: CASSIPQGRSEAFF. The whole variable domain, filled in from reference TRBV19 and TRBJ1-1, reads DGGITQSPKYLFRKEGQNVTLSCEQNLNHDAMYWYRQDPGQGLRLIYYSQIVNDFQKGDIAEGYSVSREKKESFPLTVTSAQKNPTAFYLCASSIPQGRSEAFFGQGTRLTVV.